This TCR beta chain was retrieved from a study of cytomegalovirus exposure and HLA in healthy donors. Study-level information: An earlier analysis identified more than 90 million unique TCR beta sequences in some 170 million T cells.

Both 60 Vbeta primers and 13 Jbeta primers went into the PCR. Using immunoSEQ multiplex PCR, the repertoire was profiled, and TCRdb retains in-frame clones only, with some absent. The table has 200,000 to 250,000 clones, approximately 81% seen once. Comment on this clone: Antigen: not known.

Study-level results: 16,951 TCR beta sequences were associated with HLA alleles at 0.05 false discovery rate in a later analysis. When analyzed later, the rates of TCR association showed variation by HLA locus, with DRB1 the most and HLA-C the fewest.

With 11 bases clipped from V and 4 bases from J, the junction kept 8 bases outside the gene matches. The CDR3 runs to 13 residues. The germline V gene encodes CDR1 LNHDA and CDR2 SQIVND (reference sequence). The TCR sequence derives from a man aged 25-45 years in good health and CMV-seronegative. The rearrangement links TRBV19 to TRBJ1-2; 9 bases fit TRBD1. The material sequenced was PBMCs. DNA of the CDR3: TGTGCCTCTCAAGGGGACAGGGCCTATGGCTACACCTTC. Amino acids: CASQGDRAYGYTF.